These 2 T cell receptor beta chains were all obtained from the same sample, sequenced in a study of shared clonotypes between healthy human individuals. This table comes from immunoSEQ multiplex PCR, and its TCRdb copy is limited to in-frame clones, with some not included. The sample lists a few million clones, around 90% occurring once. Sequenced sample: naive CD4+ T cells sorted from blood. Subset indicated: CD45RA+ positively selected. The source is a man younger than 35 in good health.

The chain combines TRBV28 with TRBJ1-4; D might be TRBD1 (6 bases). CDR3 size: 14 residues. Trimming pared 3 bases from V and 10 bases from J, leaving 15 bases between. The germline gives CDR1 MDHEN, CDR2 SYDVKM. The CDR3 nucleotides are TGTGCCAGCAGTTTCCCCGGGGGCAGGGGAAAACTGTTTTTT. Translated, it gives CASSFPGGRGKLFF.

The V and J genes are TRBV19 and TRBJ2-2; TRBD2 matches 7 bases. CDR3 length: 18 amino acids. The V segment lost 0 bases and the J segment 3 bases; nucleotides outside the gene matches: 10. From germline, CDR1 is LNHDA and CDR2 SQIVND (reference sequence). The CDR3 bases are TGTGCCAGTAGTATAGATCCGAGGGCGGGAGAGGACACCGGGGAGCTGTTTTTT. Protein: CASSIDPRAGEDTGELFF.